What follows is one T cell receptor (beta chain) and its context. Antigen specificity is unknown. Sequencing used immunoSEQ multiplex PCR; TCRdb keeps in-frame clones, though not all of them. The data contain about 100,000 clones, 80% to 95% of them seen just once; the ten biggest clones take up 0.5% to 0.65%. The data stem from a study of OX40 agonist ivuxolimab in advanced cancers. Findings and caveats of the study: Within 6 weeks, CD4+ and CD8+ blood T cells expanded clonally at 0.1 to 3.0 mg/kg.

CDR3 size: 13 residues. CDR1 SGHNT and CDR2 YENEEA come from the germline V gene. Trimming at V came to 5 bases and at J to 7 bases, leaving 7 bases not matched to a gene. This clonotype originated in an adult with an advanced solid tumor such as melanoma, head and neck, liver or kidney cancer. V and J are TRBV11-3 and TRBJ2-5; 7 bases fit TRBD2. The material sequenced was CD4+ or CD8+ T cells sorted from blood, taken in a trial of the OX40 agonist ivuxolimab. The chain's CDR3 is CASSPSGIATQYF. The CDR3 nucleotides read TGTGCCAGCAGCCCAAGCGGGATAGCGACCCAGTACTTC.